The 7 T cell receptor beta chains reported below all come from one sample, sequenced in a study of OX40 agonist ivuxolimab in advanced cancers. Clones were sequenced by immunoSEQ multiplex PCR, and TCRdb holds only the in-frame ones, with some missing. The profile shows tens of thousands of clones, 89% of them singletons. Specimen: CD4+ or CD8+ T cells sorted from blood, collected in a trial of the OX40 agonist ivuxolimab. The receptors were sampled from an adult with an advanced solid tumor such as melanoma, head and neck, liver or kidney cancer.

J is TRBJ1-2 and V is TRBV21-1; the tabulated D call, TRBD1, remains unverified against the DNA. TRBV21-1 is a documented pseudogene. The CDR3 is 15 residues long. The CDR3 is CASSKVSQGGYGYTF. The CDR3 DNA reads TGTGCCAGCAGCAAAGTCTCGCAGGGGGGCTATGGCTACACCTTC.

The V gene is TRBV2, the J gene TRBJ2-2; D is undetermined. V was trimmed by 2 bases and J by 6 bases, leaving 7 bases between them. CDR3 length: 13 residues. CDR1 and CDR2 (germline): SNHLY, FYNNEI. The CDR3 here is CASSEQPAGELFF. CDR3 nucleotides: TGTGCCAGCAGTGAACAGCCGGCCGGGGAGCTGTTTTTT.

This clone showed up just a few times. The chain joins TRBV11-2 to TRBJ2-1; D is uncertain. The germline gives CDR1 SGHAT, CDR2 FQNNGV. The CDR3 contains 14 residues. V lost 5 bases and J 4 bases, leaving 12 bases between the germline ends. Here the CDR3 DNA reads TGTGCCAGCAGCCACATCGTCCGGTACAATGAGCAGTTCTTC. Protein sequence: CASSHIVRYNEQFF.

V usage is TRBV6-5 and J usage is TRBJ2-1; D possibly corresponds to TRBD2 (5 bases). The CDR3 is 15 residues long. Germline assignment: CDR1 MNHEY and CDR2 SVGAGI. Trimming took 2 bases from V and 4 from J, leaving 12 bases between them. The CDR3 is CASSYQIRGYNEQFF. Written as DNA, the CDR3 is TGTGCCAGCAGTTACCAAATCCGGGGATACAATGAGCAGTTCTTC.

This chain connects TRBV6-1 to TRBJ2-7; 7 nucleotides agree with TRBD1. J lost 3 bases, V lost 3 bases, and 11 bases had no gene match. The CDR3 is 16 amino acids. Germline loops: CDR1 MNHNS, CDR2 SASEGT. The CDR3 sequence is CASSDFTGVARYEQYF. The CDR3 DNA is TGTGCCAGCAGTGATTTTACAGGGGTGGCTCGCTACGAGCAGTACTTC.

This chain connects TRBV6-5 to TRBJ1-2, with 7 bases that match TRBD1. J gave up 2 bases and V 6 bases, and 3 bases lay outside the gene matches. Germline V gene lookup returns CDR1 MNHEY and CDR2 SVGAGI. This CDR3 has 13 residues. CDR3 in amino acids: CASRPTGNYGYTF. As DNA, the CDR3 is TGTGCCAGCAGGCCGACAGGGAACTATGGCTACACCTTC.

Written as DNA, the CDR3 is TGTGCCAGCAGCTTACCCCGAGGGAGGCGCCGCACCTACGAGCAGTACTTC. It specifies CASSLPRGRRRTYEQYF. The chain combines TRBV11-2 with TRBJ2-7; perhaps TRBD2 as D (6 bases). Trimming pared 2 bases from V and 2 bases from J, leaving 19 bases between. CDR1 is SGHAT, CDR2 FQNNGV, per germline. The CDR3 has 17 amino acids.